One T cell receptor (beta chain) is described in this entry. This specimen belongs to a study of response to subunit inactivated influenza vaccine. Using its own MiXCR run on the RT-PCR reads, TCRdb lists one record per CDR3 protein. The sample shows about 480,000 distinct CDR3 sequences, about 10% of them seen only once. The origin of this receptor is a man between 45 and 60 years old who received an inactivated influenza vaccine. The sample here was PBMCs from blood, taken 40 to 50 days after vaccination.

The CDR3 nucleotides are TGTGCCAGCAGTCGGACTAGCGGGAGTATCGGGGAGCTGTTTTTT. This codes for CASSRTSGSIGELFF. This chain uses TRBV12-3 or TRBV12-4 with TRBJ2-2; 13 bases map to TRBD2. V was clipped by 5 bases and J by 7 bases; unmatched bases: 4. The CDR3 length is 15 residues.